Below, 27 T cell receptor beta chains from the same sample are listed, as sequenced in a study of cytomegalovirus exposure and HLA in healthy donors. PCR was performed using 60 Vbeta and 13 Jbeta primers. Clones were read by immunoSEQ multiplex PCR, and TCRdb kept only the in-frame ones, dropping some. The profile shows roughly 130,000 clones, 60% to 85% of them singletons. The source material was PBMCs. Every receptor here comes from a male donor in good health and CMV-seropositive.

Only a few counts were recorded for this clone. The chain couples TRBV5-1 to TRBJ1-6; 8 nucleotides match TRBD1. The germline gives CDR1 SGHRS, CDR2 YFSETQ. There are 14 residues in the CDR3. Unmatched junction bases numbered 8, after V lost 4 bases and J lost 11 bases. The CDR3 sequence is CASSDRTGTTPLHF. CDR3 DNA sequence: TGCGCCAGCAGCGACCGGACAGGGACGACACCCCTCCACTTT.

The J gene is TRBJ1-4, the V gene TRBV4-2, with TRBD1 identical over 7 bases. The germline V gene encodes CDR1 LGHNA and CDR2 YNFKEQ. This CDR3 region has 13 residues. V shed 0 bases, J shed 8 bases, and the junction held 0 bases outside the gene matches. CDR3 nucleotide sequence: TGTGCCAGCAGCCAAGACAGGGGGGAAAAACTGTTTTTT. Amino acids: CASSQDRGEKLFF.

DNA for the CDR3: TGTGCCAGTAGTACCGACAGGGTTAATCAGCCCCAGCATTTT. This codes for CASSTDRVNQPQHF. The chain links TRBV19 to TRBJ1-5; 7 bases are a match to TRBD1. This CDR3 has 14 amino acids. From germline, CDR1 is LNHDA and CDR2 SQIVND (reference sequence). V shed 4 bases and J 4 bases; nucleotides not matched to a gene: 4.

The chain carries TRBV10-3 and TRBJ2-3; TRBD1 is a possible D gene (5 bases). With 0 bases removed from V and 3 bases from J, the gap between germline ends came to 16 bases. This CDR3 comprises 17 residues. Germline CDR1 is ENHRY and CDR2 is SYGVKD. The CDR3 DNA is TGTGCCATCAGTGAGTCTGGGGCCAGAGTGTCTACAGATACGCAGTATTTT. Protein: CAISESGARVSTDTQYF.

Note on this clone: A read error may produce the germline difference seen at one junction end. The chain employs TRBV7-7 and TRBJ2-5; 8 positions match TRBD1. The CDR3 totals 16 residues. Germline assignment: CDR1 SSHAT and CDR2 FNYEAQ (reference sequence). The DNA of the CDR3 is TGTGCTAGCAGCTTAGACACCGGGACAGGCGGAGAGACCCAGTACTTC. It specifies CASSLDTGTGGETQYF.

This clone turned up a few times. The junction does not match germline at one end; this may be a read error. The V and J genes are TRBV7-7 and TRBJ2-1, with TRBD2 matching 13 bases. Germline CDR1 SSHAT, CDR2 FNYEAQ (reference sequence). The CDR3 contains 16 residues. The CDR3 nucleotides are TGTGCTAGCAGCCGGACTAGCGGGAGCGAAACAAATGAGCAGTTCTTC. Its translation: CASSRTSGSETNEQFF. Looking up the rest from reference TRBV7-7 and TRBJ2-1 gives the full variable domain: GAGVSQSPRYKVTKRGQDVTLRCDPISSHATLYWYQQALGQGPEFLTYFNYEAQPDKSGLPSDRFSAERPEGSISTLTIQRTEQRDSAMYRCASSRTSGSETNEQFFGPGTRLTVL.

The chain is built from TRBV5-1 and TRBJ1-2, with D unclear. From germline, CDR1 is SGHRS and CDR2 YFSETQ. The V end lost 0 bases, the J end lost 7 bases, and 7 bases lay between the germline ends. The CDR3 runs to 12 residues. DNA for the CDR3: TGCGCCAGCAGCTTGGATGAGGCTGGCTACACCTTC. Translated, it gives CASSLDEAGYTF. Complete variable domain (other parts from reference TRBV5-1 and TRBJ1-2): KAGVTQTPRYLIKTRGQQVTLSCSPISGHRSVSWYQQTPGQGLQFLFEYFSETQRNKGNFPGRFSGRQFSNSRSEMNVSTLELGDSALYLCASSLDEAGYTFGSGTRLTVV.

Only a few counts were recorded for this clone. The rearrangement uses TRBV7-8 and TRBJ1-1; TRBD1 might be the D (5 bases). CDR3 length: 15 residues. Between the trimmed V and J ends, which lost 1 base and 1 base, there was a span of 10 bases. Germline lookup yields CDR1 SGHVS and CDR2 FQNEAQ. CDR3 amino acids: CASSLVGGGNTEAFF. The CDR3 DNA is TGTGCCAGCAGCTTAGTTGGGGGGGGGAACACTGAAGCTTTCTTT.

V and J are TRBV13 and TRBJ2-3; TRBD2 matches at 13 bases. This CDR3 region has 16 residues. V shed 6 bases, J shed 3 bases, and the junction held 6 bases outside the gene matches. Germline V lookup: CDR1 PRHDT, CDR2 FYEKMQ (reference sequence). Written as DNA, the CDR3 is TGTGCCAGCAGAACTAGCGGGGGGGCGGTGACAGATACGCAGTATTTT. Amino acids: CASRTSGGAVTDTQYF.

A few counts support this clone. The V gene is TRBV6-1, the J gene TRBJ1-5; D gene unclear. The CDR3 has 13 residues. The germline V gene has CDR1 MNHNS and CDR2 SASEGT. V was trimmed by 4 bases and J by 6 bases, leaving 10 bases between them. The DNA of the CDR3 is TGTGCCAGCAGTGCGTCGGTTAGTCAGCCCCAGCATTTT. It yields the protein CASSASVSQPQHF.

The CDR3 DNA sequence: TGTGCCAGCAGCTTTGGCGACAGGGAGCAGTACTTC. The encoded protein is CASSFGDREQYF. The chain links TRBV28 to TRBJ2-7; D may be TRBD1 (6 bases). Germline V lookup: CDR1 MDHEN, CDR2 SYDVKM. The V and J ends lost 6 bases and 7 bases respectively, with 13 bases between them. CDR3 length: 12 amino acids.

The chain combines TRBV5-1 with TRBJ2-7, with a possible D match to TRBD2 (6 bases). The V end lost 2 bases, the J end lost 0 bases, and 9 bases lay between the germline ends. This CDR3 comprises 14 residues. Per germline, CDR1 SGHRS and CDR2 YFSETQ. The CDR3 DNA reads TGCGCCAGCAGCTTTGCCGGGGGCTCCTACGAGCAGTACTTC. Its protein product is CASSFAGGSYEQYF.

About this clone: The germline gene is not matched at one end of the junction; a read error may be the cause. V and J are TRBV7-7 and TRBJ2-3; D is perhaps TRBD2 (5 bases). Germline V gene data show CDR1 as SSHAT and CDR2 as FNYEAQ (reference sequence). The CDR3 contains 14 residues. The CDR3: CASSLGEGADTQYF. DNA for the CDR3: TGTGCTAGCAGCTTGGGTGAGGGAGCAGATACGCAGTATTTT.

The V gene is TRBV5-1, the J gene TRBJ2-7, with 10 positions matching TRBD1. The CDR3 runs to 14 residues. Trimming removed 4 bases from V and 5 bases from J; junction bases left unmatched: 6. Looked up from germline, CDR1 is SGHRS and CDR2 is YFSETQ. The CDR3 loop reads CASSAGTGANEQYF. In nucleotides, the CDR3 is TGCGCCAGCAGCGCCGGGACAGGGGCAAACGAGCAGTACTTC.

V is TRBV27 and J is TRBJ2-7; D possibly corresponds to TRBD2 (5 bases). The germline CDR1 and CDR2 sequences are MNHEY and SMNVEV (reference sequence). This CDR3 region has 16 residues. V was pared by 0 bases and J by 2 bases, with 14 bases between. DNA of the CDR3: TGTGCCAGCAGTTTATCGAGGGCGGGCGGAACCTACGAGCAGTACTTC. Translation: CASSLSRAGGTYEQYF.

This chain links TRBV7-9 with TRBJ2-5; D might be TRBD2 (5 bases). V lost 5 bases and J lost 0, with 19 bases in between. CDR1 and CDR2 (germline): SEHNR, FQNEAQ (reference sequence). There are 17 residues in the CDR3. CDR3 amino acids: CASSIGGASPYQETQYF. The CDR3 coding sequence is TGTGCCAGCAGCATCGGAGGAGCTTCCCCATACCAAGAGACCCAGTACTTC.

CDR3 in DNA: TGTGCCAGCAGCTTGGCTGGGGGACTACTCAACTCCTACAATGAGCAGTTCTTC. This translates into CASSLAGGLLNSYNEQFF. V and J are TRBV5-4 and TRBJ2-1; 7 bases agree with TRBD2. The CDR3 has 18 amino acids. Looked up from germline, CDR1 is SGHNT and CDR2 is YYREEE (reference sequence). Unmatched junction bases numbered 9, after V lost 0 bases and J lost 0 bases.

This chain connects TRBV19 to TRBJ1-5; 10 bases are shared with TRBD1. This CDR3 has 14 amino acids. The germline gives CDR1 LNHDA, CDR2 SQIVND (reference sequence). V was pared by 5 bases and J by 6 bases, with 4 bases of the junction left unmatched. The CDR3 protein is CASSSTGGGQPQHF. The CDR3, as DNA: TGTGCCAGTAGTTCGACAGGGGGCGGTCAGCCCCAGCATTTT.

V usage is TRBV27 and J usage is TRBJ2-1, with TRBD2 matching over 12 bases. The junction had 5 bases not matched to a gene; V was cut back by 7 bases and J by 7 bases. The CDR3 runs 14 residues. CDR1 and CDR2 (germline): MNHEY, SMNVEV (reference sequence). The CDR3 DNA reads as TGTGCCAGCACAAGGACTAGCGGGATAAATGAGCAGTTCTTC. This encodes CASTRTSGINEQFF.

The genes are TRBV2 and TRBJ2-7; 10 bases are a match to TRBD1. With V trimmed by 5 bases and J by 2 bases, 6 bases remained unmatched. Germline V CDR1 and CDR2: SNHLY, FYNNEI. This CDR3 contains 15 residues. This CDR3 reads CASSRQGATPYEQYF. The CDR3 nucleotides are TGTGCCAGCAGTAGACAGGGGGCAACGCCCTACGAGCAGTACTTC.

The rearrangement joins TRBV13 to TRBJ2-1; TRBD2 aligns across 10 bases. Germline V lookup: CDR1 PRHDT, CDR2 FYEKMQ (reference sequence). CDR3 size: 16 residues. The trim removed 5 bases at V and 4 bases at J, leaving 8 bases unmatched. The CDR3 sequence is CASSVPLAGDYNEQFF. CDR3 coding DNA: TGTGCCAGCAGCGTCCCTCTAGCGGGGGATTACAATGAGCAGTTCTTC.

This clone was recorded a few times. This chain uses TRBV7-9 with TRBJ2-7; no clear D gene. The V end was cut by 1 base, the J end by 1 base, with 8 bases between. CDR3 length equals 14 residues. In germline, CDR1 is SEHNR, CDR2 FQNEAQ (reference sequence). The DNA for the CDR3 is TGTGCCAGCAGCTTAGTGGGCAATTCCTACGAGCAGTACTTC. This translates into CASSLVGNSYEQYF.

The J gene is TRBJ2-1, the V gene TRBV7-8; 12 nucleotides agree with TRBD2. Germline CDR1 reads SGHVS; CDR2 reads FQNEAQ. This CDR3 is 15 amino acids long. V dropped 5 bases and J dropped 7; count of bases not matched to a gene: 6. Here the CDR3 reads CASSLTSGRWNEQFF. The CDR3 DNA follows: TGTGCCAGCAGCCTAACTAGCGGGAGGTGGAATGAGCAGTTCTTC.

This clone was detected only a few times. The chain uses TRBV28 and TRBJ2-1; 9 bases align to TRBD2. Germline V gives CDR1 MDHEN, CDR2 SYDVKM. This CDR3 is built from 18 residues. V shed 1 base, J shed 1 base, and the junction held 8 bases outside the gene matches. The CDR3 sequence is CASSLYPPTSGSYNEQFF. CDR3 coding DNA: TGTGCCAGCAGTTTATACCCCCCAACTAGCGGGTCCTACAATGAGCAGTTCTTC.

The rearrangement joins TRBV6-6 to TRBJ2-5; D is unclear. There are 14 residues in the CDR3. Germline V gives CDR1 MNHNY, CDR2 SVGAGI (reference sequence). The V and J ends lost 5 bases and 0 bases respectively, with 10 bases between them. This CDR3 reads CASSLPVYQETQYF. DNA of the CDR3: TGTGCCAGCAGTCTCCCAGTATACCAAGAGACCCAGTACTTC.

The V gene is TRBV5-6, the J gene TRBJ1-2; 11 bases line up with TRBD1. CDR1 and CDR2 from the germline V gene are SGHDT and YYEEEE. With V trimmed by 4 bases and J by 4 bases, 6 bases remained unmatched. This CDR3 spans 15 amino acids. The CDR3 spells CASSLDRGLPYGYTF. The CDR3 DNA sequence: TGTGCCAGCAGCCTGGACAGGGGGCTTCCCTATGGCTACACCTTC.

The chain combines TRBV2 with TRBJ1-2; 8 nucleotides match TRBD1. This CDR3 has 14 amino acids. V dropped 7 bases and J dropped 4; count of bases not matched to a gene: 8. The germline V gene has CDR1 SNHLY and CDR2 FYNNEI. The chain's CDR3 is CASTDDRGSYGYTF. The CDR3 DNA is TGTGCCAGCACAGACGACAGGGGAAGCTATGGCTACACCTTC.